Presented here are 24 T cell receptor beta chains from one specimen sequenced in a study of T cell changes during pregnancy in multiple sclerosis. Profiled with immunoSEQ multiplex PCR; TCRdb holds only in-frame clones, not every one. This sample yields 40,000 to 45,000 clones, of which around 92% are seen a single time; 0.52% belongs to the top ten. The sample here was CD4+ T cells from peripheral blood mononuclear cells, taken in the third trimester of pregnancy. Every receptor here comes from a female donor with multiple sclerosis, enrolled in a pregnancy study.

The chain couples TRBV2 to TRBJ1-1; 7 bases align to TRBD1. CDR3 length: 15 residues. Germline V gene sequence: CDR1 SNHLY, CDR2 FYNNEI. Unmatched junction bases numbered 7, after V lost 6 bases and J lost 0 bases. The DNA of the CDR3 is TGTGCCAGCAGCGCGAGAGGGGGCCTGAACACTGAAGCTTTCTTT. Protein product: CASSARGGLNTEAFF.

This sequence joins TRBV5-1 and TRBJ2-3; 8 bases fit TRBD2. The ends lost 4 bases at V and 7 bases at J; junction bases unmatched: 20. CDR1 SGHRS and CDR2 YFSETQ come from the germline V gene. CDR3 length: 18 residues. Here the CDR3 reads CASSPDTGLAQTVYTQYF. The CDR3 nucleotides read TGCGCCAGCAGCCCCGATACCGGACTAGCCCAAACCGTATATACGCAGTATTTT. The entire variable domain, with the rest obtained from reference TRBV5-1 and TRBJ2-3, is as follows: KAGVTQTPRYLIKTRGQQVTLSCSPISGHRSVSWYQQTPGQGLQFLFEYFSETQRNKGNFPGRFSGRQFSNSRSEMNVSTLELGDSALYLCASSPDTGLAQTVYTQYFGPGTRLTVL.

The chain uses TRBV4-1 and TRBJ2-5, with no clear D. This CDR3 comprises 13 residues. V lost 1 base to trimming and J lost 5 bases, with 8 bases between them. Germline lookup yields CDR1 MGHRA and CDR2 YSYEKL. The DNA of the CDR3 is TGCGCCAGCAGCCAAGCATCGCGGGAGACCCAGTACTTC. Translating it yields CASSQASRETQYF.

The sample holds a few counts of this clone. This chain connects TRBV7-2 to TRBJ2-7; 9 bases map to TRBD1. Germline CDR1 SGHTA, CDR2 FQGNSA. Losses at the gene ends were 4 bases for V and 4 bases for J; bases not matched to a gene: 5. The CDR3 totals 14 residues. This chain's CDR3 is CASSSRQGVYEQYF. The CDR3 nucleotides read TGTGCCAGCAGCTCCCGACAGGGGGTGTACGAGCAGTACTTC. Drawing the rest from reference TRBV7-2 and TRBJ2-7, the complete variable domain is GAGVSQSPSNKVTEKGKDVELRCDPISGHTALYWYRQSLGQGLEFLIYFQGNSAPDKSGLPSDRFSAERTGGSVSTLTIQRTQQEDSAVYLCASSSRQGVYEQYFGPGTRLTVT.

This clone has a single count. The J gene is TRBJ1-2, the V gene TRBV5-1, with 8 positions matching TRBD1. Germline trimming cut 0 bases from V and 2 bases from J; bases unmatched to any gene: 6. Germline-derived CDR1 and CDR2 are SGHRS and YFSETQ. The CDR3 totals 16 residues. The CDR3 coding sequence is TGCGCCAGCAGCTTGGTGGGACAGGCGTTAAACTATGGCTACACCTTC. Its protein product is CASSLVGQALNYGYTF.

The J gene is TRBJ2-5, the V gene TRBV7-9; 9 bases line up with TRBD2. CDR1 and CDR2 from the germline V gene are SEHNR and FQNEAQ (reference sequence). V dropped 6 bases and J dropped 3; count of bases not matched to a gene: 11. This CDR3 is 16 amino acids long. In DNA, the CDR3 is TGTGCCAGCAGTGGCAAAGCGGGGGGCTCCAAAGAGACCCAGTACTTC. Its protein product is CASSGKAGGSKETQYF.

The chain employs TRBV7-2 and TRBJ2-7, with 9 bases aligning to TRBD1. There are 15 residues in the CDR3. Germline loops: CDR1 SGHTA, CDR2 FQGNSA. V shed 5 bases and J 3 bases; nucleotides not matched to a gene: 8. Here the CDR3 reads CASSPGTGYFYEQYF. CDR3 sequence (DNA): TGTGCCAGCAGCCCTGGGACAGGGTATTTCTACGAGCAGTACTTC.

The V call is TRBV19, the J call TRBJ2-5, with 7 bases aligning to TRBD2. CDR3 length: 16 amino acids. The V gene end was trimmed by 5 bases and the J gene end by 4 bases; junction bases not matched to a gene: 13. CDR1 is LNHDA and CDR2 is SQIVND in the germline V gene (reference sequence). CDR3 protein: CASSPGGGAGRETQYF. CDR3 DNA: TGTGCCAGTAGTCCCGGGGGAGGGGCGGGTCGAGAGACCCAGTACTTC.

The rearrangement uses TRBV19 and TRBJ2-3; 11 bases are shared with TRBD2. Germline CDR1 reads LNHDA; CDR2 reads SQIVND (reference sequence). The CDR3 sequence is 16 residues long. After removal of 1 base from V and 3 bases from J, the junction contained 3 bases not matched to a gene. The chain's CDR3 is CASSIVLAGGTDTQYF. The CDR3, as DNA: TGTGCCAGTAGTATAGTCCTAGCGGGAGGAACAGATACGCAGTATTTT.

The chain links TRBV11-2 to TRBJ1-1; 7 bases line up with TRBD1. CDR1 and CDR2 (germline): SGHAT, FQNNGV. V shed 3 bases, J shed 1 base, and the junction held 5 bases outside the gene matches. The CDR3 spans 15 residues. CDR3 sequence: CASSFGRGANTEAFF. The CDR3 DNA reads as TGTGCCAGCAGCTTTGGCAGGGGGGCGAACACTGAAGCTTTCTTT.

The gene calls are TRBV7-9 and TRBJ1-1; possibly TRBD1 for D (6 bases). The CDR3 runs to 17 residues. The germline V gene has CDR1 SEHNR and CDR2 FQNEAQ (reference sequence). With 2 bases removed from V and 2 bases from J, the gap between germline ends came to 18 bases. CDR3 DNA sequence: TGTGCCAGCAGCTTACGTGGGGAAGGGGGGGAAAACACTGAAGCTTTCTTT. Translating it yields CASSLRGEGGENTEAFF. Combining the CDR3 with reference TRBV7-9 and TRBJ1-1 gives the whole variable domain DTGVSQNPRHKITKRGQNVTFRCDPISEHNRLYWYRQTLGQGPEFLTYFQNEAQLEKSRLLSDRFSAERPKGSFSTLEIQRTEQGDSAMYLCASSLRGEGGENTEAFFGQGTRLTVV.

This chain uses TRBV28 with TRBJ2-7, with TRBD2 identical over 8 bases. The CDR3 contains 16 residues. With V trimmed by 8 bases and J by 5 bases, 17 bases remained unmatched. Germline V gene sequence: CDR1 MDHEN, CDR2 SYDVKM. The CDR3 nucleotides are TGTGCCAGCCGAAGTCGGGGCGGGAGGACCTCGCACGAGCAGTACTTC. This codes for CASRSRGGRTSHEQYF.

The chain links TRBV11-2 to TRBJ1-1; 10 bases line up with TRBD1. CDR1 and CDR2 (germline): SGHAT, FQNNGV. With V trimmed by 0 bases and J by 4 bases, 5 bases remained unmatched. The CDR3 is 16 residues long. CDR3 amino acids: CASSLEGQGLFTEAFF. The CDR3 bases are TGTGCCAGCAGCTTAGAGGGACAGGGGCTGTTCACTGAAGCTTTCTTT. Using reference TRBV11-2 and TRBJ1-1 for the parts outside the CDR3, the full variable domain is EAGVAQSPRYKIIEKRQSVAFWCNPISGHATLYWYQQILGQGPKLLIQFQNNGVVDDSQLPKDRFSAERLKGVDSTLKIQPAKLEDSAVYLCASSLEGQGLFTEAFFGQGTRLTVV.

V gene TRBV21-1 combines with J gene TRBJ1-1; the table's D call, TRBD1, has no DNA check behind it. TRBV21-1 is shown as a pseudogene. The CDR3 extends over 15 amino acids. The chain's CDR3 is CASSIARTGSAEAFF. CDR3 nucleotide sequence: TGTGCCAGCAGCATAGCCCGGACAGGAAGCGCTGAAGCTTTCTTT.

The V call is TRBV6-6, the J call TRBJ2-1, with no clear D. Germline V gene data show CDR1 as MNHNY and CDR2 as SVGAGI (reference sequence). The CDR3 covers 14 residues. Trimming took 2 bases from V and 5 from J, leaving 10 bases between them. The CDR3 nucleotides read TGTGCCAGCAGTTACGGCACAGCCGACAATGAGCAGTTCTTC. It codes for CASSYGTADNEQFF.

The rearrangement uses TRBV4-1 and TRBJ2-7; tentative D call: TRBD2 (6 bases). V dropped 1 base and J dropped 6 bases, with 13 bases sitting between them. Per germline, CDR1 MGHRA and CDR2 YSYEKL. The CDR3 spans 14 residues. The CDR3 DNA reads TGCGCCAGCAGCCAAGTGGGGGGAAGGGGCGAGCAGTACTTC. This gives the protein CASSQVGGRGEQYF.

This rearrangement joins TRBV7-9 to TRBJ2-3, with 9 bases lining up with TRBD1. Germline V gives CDR1 SEHNR, CDR2 FQNEAQ (reference sequence). The CDR3 runs 15 residues. The trim removed 4 bases at V and 0 bases at J, leaving 2 bases unmatched. The CDR3 coding sequence is TGTGCCAGCAGCTCGACAGGGGGGAGCACAGATACGCAGTATTTT. It is translated as CASSSTGGSTDTQYF.

The chain links TRBV11-3 to TRBJ2-2, with D possibly matching TRBD2 (7 bases). In germline, CDR1 is SGHNT, CDR2 YENEEA. The CDR3 loop spans 16 amino acids. Deletions cut 2 bases from V and 4 bases from J, with 14 bases between. The CDR3 protein is CASSLSTGRATGELFF. The CDR3 nucleotides read TGTGCCAGCAGCTTAAGTACAGGGAGGGCCACCGGGGAGCTGTTTTTT. Complete variable domain (other parts from reference TRBV11-3 and TRBJ2-2): EAGVVQSPRYKIIEKKQPVAFWCNPISGHNTLYWYLQNLGQGPELLIRYENEEAVDDSQLPKDRFSAERLKGVDSTLKIQPAELGDSAVYLCASSLSTGRATGELFFGEGSRLTVL.

Of note for this clone: The same CDR3 also results from other DNA sequences found in this sample. The rearrangement uses TRBV7-2 and TRBJ1-2; 7 bases fit TRBD1. The CDR3 has 13 amino acids. V trimming: 5 bases; J trimming: 3 bases; junction bases outside the gene matches: 3. The germline V gene has CDR1 SGHTA and CDR2 FQGNSA. The CDR3 spells CASSPDRDYGYTF. The DNA of the CDR3 is TGTGCCAGCAGCCCCGACAGGGACTATGGCTACACCTTC.

The gene calls are TRBV11-3 and TRBJ2-5; 7 positions match TRBD2. The CDR3 covers 15 residues. Losses at the gene ends were 5 bases for V and 3 bases for J; bases not matched to a gene: 9. The germline CDR1 and CDR2 sequences are SGHNT and YENEEA. CDR3 DNA sequence: TGTGCCAGCAGCAAATTAGAAAGCGGGAAAGAGACCCAGTACTTC. It yields the protein CASSKLESGKETQYF.

V is TRBV9 and J is TRBJ1-2; unclear D gene. The CDR3 consists of 16 residues. V was clipped by 4 bases and J by 2 bases, with 18 bases between them. Per the germline V gene, CDR1 is SGDLS and CDR2 is YYNGEE. CDR3 sequence: CASSPRVFGGNYGYTF. The CDR3 bases are TGTGCCAGCAGCCCGCGAGTCTTCGGCGGCAACTATGGCTACACCTTC.

This CDR3 reads CASSQDSQGANTGELFF. Here the CDR3 DNA reads TGCGCCAGCAGCCAAGATTCCCAGGGGGCGAACACCGGGGAGCTGTTTTTT. V gene TRBV4-1 combines with J gene TRBJ2-2; 7 bases align to TRBD1. Losses at the gene ends were 0 bases for V and 0 bases for J; bases not matched to a gene: 4. CDR1 and CDR2 from the germline V gene are MGHRA and YSYEKL. CDR3 length: 17 amino acids.

The chain recombines TRBV28 with TRBJ1-5; TRBD1 aligns across 8 bases. V was pared by 0 bases and J by 0 bases, with 7 bases of the junction left unmatched. The germline gives CDR1 MDHEN, CDR2 SYDVKM. The CDR3 contains 18 residues. The DNA of the CDR3 is TGTGCCAGCAGTTTATGGGCAGGGGGCTTATATAGCAATCAGCCCCAGCATTTT. It encodes CASSLWAGGLYSNQPQHF. The whole variable domain, remainder taken from reference TRBV28 and TRBJ1-5, is DVKVTQSSRYLVKRTGEKVFLECVQDMDHENMFWYRQDPGLGLRLIYFSYDVKMKEKGDIPEGYSVSREKKERFSLILESASTNQTSMYLCASSLWAGGLYSNQPQHFGDGTRLSIL.

This chain uses TRBV7-9 with TRBJ1-1; D not resolved. Germline V gives CDR1 SEHNR, CDR2 FQNEAQ (reference sequence). This CDR3 has 15 amino acids. Trimming left V 1 base short and J 0 bases short, with 9 bases between. This CDR3 is CASSLVALLNTEAFF. The CDR3 nucleotides read TGTGCCAGCAGCTTAGTTGCGTTATTGAACACTGAAGCTTTCTTT. The variable domain in full, completed from reference TRBV7-9 and TRBJ1-1, reads DTGVSQNPRHKITKRGQNVTFRCDPISEHNRLYWYRQTLGQGPEFLTYFQNEAQLEKSRLLSDRFSAERPKGSFSTLEIQRTEQGDSAMYLCASSLVALLNTEAFFGQGTRLTVV.